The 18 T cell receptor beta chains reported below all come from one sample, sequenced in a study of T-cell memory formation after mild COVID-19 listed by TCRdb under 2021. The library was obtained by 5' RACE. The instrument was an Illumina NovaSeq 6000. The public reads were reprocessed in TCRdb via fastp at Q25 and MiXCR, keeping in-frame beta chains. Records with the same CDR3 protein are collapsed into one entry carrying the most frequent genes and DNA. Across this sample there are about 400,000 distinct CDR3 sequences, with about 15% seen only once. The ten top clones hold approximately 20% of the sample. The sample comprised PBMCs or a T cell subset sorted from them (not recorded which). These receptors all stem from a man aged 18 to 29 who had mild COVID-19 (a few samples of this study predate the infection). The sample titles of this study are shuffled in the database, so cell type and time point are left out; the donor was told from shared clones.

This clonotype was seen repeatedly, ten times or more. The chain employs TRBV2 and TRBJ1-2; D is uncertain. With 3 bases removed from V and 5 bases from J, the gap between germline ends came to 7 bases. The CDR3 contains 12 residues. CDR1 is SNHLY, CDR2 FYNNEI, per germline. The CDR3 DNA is TGTGCCAGCAGTGAGAATGGTTATGGCTACACCTTC. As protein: CASSENGYGYTF.

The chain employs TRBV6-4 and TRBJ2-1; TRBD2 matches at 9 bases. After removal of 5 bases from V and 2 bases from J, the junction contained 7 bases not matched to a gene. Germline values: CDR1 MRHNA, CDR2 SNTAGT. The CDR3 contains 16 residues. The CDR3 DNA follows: TGTGCCAGCAGTCCTAGAGCGGGGGGAACCTACAATGAGCAGTTCTTC. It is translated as CASSPRAGGTYNEQFF.

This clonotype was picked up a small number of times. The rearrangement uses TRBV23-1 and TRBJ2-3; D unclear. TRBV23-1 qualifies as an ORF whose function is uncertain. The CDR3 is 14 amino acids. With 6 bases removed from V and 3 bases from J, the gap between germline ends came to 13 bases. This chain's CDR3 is CASRSERRTDTQYF. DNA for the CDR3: TGCGCCAGCAGGTCAGAGAGAAGGACAGATACGCAGTATTTT.

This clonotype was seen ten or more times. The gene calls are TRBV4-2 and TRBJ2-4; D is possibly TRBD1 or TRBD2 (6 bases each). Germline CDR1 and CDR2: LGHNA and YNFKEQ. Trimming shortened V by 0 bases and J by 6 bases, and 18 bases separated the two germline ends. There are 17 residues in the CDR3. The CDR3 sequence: CASSQDPRPGAGNIQYF. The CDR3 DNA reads TGTGCCAGCAGCCAAGATCCCAGGCCGGGGGCGGGAAACATTCAGTACTTC.

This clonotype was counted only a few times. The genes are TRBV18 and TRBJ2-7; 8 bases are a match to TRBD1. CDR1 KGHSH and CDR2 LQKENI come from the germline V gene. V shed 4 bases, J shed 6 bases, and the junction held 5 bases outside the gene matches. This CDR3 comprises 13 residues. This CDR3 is CASSLATGAEQYV. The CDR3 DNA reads TGTGCCAGCTCACTCGCGACAGGGGCCGAGCAGTACGTC.

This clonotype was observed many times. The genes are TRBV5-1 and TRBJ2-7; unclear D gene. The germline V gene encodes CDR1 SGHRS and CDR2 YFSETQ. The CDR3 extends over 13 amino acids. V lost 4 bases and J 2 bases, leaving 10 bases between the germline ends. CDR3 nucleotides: TGCGCCAGCAGCGTCAGTCTTACCTACGAGCAGTACTTC. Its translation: CASSVSLTYEQYF. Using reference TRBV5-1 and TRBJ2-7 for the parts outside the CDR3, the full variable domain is KAGVTQTPRYLIKTRGQQVTLSCSPISGHRSVSWYQQTPGQGLQFLFEYFSETQRNKGNFPGRFSGRQFSNSRSEMNVSTLELGDSALYLCASSVSLTYEQYFGPGTRLTVT.

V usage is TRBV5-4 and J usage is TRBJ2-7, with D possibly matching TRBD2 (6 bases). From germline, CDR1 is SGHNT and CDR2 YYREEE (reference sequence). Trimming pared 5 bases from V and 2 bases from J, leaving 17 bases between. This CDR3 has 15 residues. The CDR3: CASRPGVAEAYEQYF. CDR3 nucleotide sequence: TGTGCCAGCAGACCGGGGGTCGCGGAAGCCTACGAGCAGTACTTC.

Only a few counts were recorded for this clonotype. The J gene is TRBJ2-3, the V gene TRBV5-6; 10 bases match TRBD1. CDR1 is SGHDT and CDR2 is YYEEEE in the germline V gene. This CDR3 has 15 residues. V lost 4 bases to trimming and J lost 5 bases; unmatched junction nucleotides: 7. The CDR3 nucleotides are TGTGCCAGCAGCACCAGGACAGGGGGAGGAGATACGCAGTATTTT. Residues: CASSTRTGGGDTQYF. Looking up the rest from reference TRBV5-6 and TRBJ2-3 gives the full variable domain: DAGVTQSPTHLIKTRGQQVTLRCSPKSGHDTVSWYQQALGQGPQFIFQYYEEEERQRGNFPDRFSGHQFPNYSSELNVNALLLGDSALYLCASSTRTGGGDTQYFGPGTRLTVL.

CDR3 sequence: CASSLAARGVFINQPQHF. Here the CDR3 DNA reads TGTGCCAGCAGCTTAGCGGCCAGGGGAGTTTTCATCAATCAGCCCCAGCATTTT. The gene calls are TRBV7-8 and TRBJ1-5; perhaps TRBD1 as D (6 bases). Germline-derived CDR1 and CDR2 are SGHVS and FQNEAQ. With 0 bases removed from V and 3 bases from J, the gap between germline ends came to 18 bases. The CDR3 is 18 residues long.

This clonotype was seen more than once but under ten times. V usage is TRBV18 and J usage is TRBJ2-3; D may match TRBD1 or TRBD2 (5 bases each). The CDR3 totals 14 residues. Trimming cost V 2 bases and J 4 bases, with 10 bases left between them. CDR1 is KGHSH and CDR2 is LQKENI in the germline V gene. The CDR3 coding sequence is TGTGCCAGCTCACCAGGGGGAATTGCAGATACGCAGTATTTT. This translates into CASSPGGIADTQYF.

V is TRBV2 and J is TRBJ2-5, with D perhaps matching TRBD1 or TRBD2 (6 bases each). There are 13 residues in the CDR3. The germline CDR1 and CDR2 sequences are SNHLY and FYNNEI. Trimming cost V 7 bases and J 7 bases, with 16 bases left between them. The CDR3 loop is CASNRGPAGTQYF. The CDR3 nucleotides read TGTGCCAGCAATCGGGGGCCGGCGGGGACCCAGTACTTC.

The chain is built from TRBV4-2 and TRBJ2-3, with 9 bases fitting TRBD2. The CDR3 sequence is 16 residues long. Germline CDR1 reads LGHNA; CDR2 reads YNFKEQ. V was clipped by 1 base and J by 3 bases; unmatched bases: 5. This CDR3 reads CASSQARGGETDTQYF. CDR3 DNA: TGTGCCAGCAGCCAAGCTCGCGGGGGGGAAACAGATACGCAGTATTTT.

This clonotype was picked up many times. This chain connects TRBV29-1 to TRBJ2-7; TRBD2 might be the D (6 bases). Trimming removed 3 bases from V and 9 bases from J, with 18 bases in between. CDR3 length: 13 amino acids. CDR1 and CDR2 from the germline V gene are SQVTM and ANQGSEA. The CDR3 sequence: CSVEYGTPAVQYF. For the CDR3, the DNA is TGCAGCGTTGAGTACGGGACTCCGGCGGTGCAGTACTTC.

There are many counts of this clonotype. CDR3 sequence: CASSDRVNEQFF. CDR3 nucleotide sequence: TGTGCCAGCAGCGACAGGGTCAATGAGCAGTTCTTC. The rearrangement links TRBV6-2 or TRBV6-3 to TRBJ2-1; 7 bases align to TRBD1. V shed 6 bases and J 6 bases; nucleotides not matched to a gene: 2. Germline-derived CDR1 and CDR2 are MNHEY and SVGEGT. The CDR3 spans 12 residues.

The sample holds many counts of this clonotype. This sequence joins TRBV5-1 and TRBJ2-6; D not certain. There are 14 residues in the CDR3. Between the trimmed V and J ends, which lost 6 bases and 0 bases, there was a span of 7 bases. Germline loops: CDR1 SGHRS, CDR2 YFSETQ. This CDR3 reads CASNPISGANVLTF. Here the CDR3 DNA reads TGCGCCAGCAACCCGATCTCTGGGGCCAACGTCCTGACTTTC.

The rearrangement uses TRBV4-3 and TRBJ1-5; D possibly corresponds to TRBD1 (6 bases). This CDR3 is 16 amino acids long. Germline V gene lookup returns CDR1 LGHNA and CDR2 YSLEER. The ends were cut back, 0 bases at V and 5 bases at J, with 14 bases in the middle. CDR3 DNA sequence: TGCGCCAGCAGCCAAGAATTGTCACAGGGAGATCAGCCCCAGCATTTT. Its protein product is CASSQELSQGDQPQHF.

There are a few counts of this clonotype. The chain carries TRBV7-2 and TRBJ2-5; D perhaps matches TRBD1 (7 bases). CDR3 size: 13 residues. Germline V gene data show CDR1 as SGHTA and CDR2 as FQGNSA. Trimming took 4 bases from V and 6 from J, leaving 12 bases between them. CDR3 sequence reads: CASSSGGSQTQYF. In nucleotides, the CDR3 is TGTGCCAGCAGCTCAGGGGGGTCGCAGACCCAGTACTTC. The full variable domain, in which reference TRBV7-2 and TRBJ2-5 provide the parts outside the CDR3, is GAGVSQSPSNKVTEKGKDVELRCDPISGHTALYWYRQSLGQGLEFLIYFQGNSAPDKSGLPSDRFSAERTGGSVSTLTIQRTQQEDSAVYLCASSSGGSQTQYFGPGTRLLVL.

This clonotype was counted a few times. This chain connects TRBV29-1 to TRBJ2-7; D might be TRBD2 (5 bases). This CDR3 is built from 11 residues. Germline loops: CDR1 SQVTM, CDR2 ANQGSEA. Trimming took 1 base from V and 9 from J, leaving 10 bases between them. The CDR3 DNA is TGCAGCGTTGAAGTTACGGGGAGGCAGTACGTC. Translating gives CSVEVTGRQYV.